Listed below are T cell receptor beta chains from one sample, sequenced in a study of shared clonotypes between healthy human individuals. TCRdb's copy holds only in-frame clones and misses some; the assay was immunoSEQ multiplex PCR. The sample lists about 650,000 clones, around 95% occurring once. The sample consisted of naive CD8+ T cells sorted from blood. These receptors were collected from a woman in her twenties or thirties in good health. Both conserved end residues are part of each CDR3. A D gene is named only where the DNA matches it firmly. Rows give clone size only sometimes, using once, few, many, or a class for an expanded clone.

v_call	j_call	clone_size	d_call	cdr3_aa	cdr3_nt
TRBV27	TRBJ1-5	few	NA	CASSLLGYQPQHF	TGTGCCAGCAGTTTATTGGGGTATCAGCCCCAGCATTTT
TRBV27	TRBJ2-1	NA	TRBD2	CASSFRTSAVAEQFF	TGTGCCAGCAGTTTTCGTACTAGCGCCGTTGCTGAGCAGTTCTTC
TRBV28	TRBJ1-5	NA	TRBD1	CAITGGFGQPQHF	TGTGCCATCACAGGGGGCTTCGGACAGCCCCAGCATTTT
TRBV19	TRBJ1-5	NA	TRBD1	CASSIGQGAYQPQHF	TGTGCCAGTAGTATTGGACAGGGGGCCTATCAGCCCCAGCATTTT
TRBV7-8	TRBJ2-7	NA	TRBD2	CASSFLAGDGDYEQYF	TGTGCCAGCAGCTTTCTAGCGGGGGACGGGGACTACGAGCAGTACTTC
TRBV7-9	TRBJ1-2	NA	TRBD1	CASTGTGPLLYGYTF	TGTGCCAGCACCGGGACAGGGCCTCTATTATATGGCTACACCTTC
TRBV7-3	TRBJ2-3	NA	TRBD2	CASSQAGAGDTQYF	TGTGCCAGCAGCCAAGCGGGAGCCGGAGATACGCAGTATTTT
TRBV27	TRBJ2-1	NA	TRBD2	CASSLGSGAYNEQFF	TGTGCCAGCAGTTTGGGTAGCGGGGCCTACAATGAGCAGTTCTTC
TRBV15	TRBJ1-5	NA	NA	CATSRDNEGLQPQHF	TGTGCCACCAGCAGAGATAATGAGGGTTTACAGCCCCAGCATTTT
TRBV2	TRBJ2-1	once	TRBD1	CASSGGTVDNEQFF	TGTGCCAGCAGTGGAGGGACAGTAGACAATGAGCAGTTCTTC
TRBV7-6	TRBJ2-1	once	TRBD2	CASSLKAMAGAYNEQFF	TGTGCCAGCAGCCTAAAGGCGATGGCGGGAGCCTACAATGAGCAGTTCTTC
TRBV6-5	TRBJ2-7	NA	TRBD2	CASSLGASGIPYEQYF	TGTGCCAGCAGTTTGGGGGCTAGCGGGATCCCCTACGAGCAGTACTTC
TRBV28	TRBJ1-2	NA	NA	CASSDGGIGNGYTF	TGTGCCAGCAGTGATGGGGGTATTGGAAATGGCTACACCTTC
TRBV11-1	TRBJ2-7	NA	NA	CASSLVGSLSNEQYF	TGTGCCAGCAGCTTAGTAGGCAGCCTGTCCAACGAGCAGTACTTC